The 21 T cell receptor beta chains given below trace back to one sample, sequenced in a study of CD8+ T cells in alopecia areata. cDNA prepared by RNA extraction and subsequent reverse transcription served as the template for sequencing. Some clones are missing from TCRdb's copy, which holds only in-frame ones; the method was immunoSEQ multiplex PCR. The sample carries 150,000 to 200,000 clones, about three fifths recorded once. The sample's treatment: oral pan-JAK inhibitor, 5-10 mg twice daily. The sequences come from CD4+ T cells sorted from blood, collected at week 4, from a patient treated with tofacitinib. Source of these receptors: a human donor with alopecia areata.

In its sample, this clone was seen a few times. The DNA of the CDR3 is TGCAGCGTTGGGGACACCCAAGAGACCCAGTACTTC. It specifies CSVGDTQETQYF. The chain links TRBV29-1 to TRBJ2-5, with D possibly TRBD1 on 6 matching bases. The CDR3 is 12 amino acids. Trimming removed 4 bases at V and 1 base at J, with 7 bases between. In germline, CDR1 is SQVTM, CDR2 ANQGSEA.

The chain combines TRBV15 with TRBJ2-1; D is ambiguous. The CDR3 is made up of 13 amino acids. V was clipped by 0 bases and J by 5 bases, with 5 bases between them. CDR1 is LNHNV, CDR2 YYDKDF, per germline (reference sequence). The CDR3 sequence is CATSRDVHNEQFF. As DNA, the CDR3 is TGTGCCACCAGCAGAGACGTCCACAATGAGCAGTTCTTC.

This chain links TRBV6-5 with TRBJ1-6; tentative D call: TRBD1 (6 bases). CDR1 and CDR2 (germline): MNHEY, SVGAGI. The CDR3 covers 15 residues. V was trimmed by 5 bases and J by 9 bases, leaving 17 bases between them. The CDR3 loop reads CASSPPGHSGSPLHF. CDR3 in DNA: TGTGCCAGCAGTCCTCCGGGACACTCCGGTTCACCCCTCCACTTT.

This clone turned up a few times. This rearrangement joins TRBV5-6 to TRBJ1-5; 7 bases agree with TRBD1. The CDR3 sequence is 16 residues long. The V gene's germline CDR1 is SGHDT and CDR2 YYEEEE. The J segment lost 3 bases and the V segment lost 5 bases, leaving 11 bases of the junction unmatched. CDR3 in DNA: TGTGCCAGCAGTTATTCGACAGGGAGAGACAATCAGCCCCAGCATTTT. Amino acids: CASSYSTGRDNQPQHF. Full variable domain (rest looked up from reference TRBV5-6 and TRBJ1-5): DAGVTQSPTHLIKTRGQQVTLRCSPKSGHDTVSWYQQALGQGPQFIFQYYEEEERQRGNFPDRFSGHQFPNYSSELNVNALLLGDSALYLCASSYSTGRDNQPQHFGDGTRLSIL.

This clone has just one count. This chain links TRBV30 with TRBJ1-5; possibly TRBD1 for D (5 bases). CDR1 is GTSNPN, CDR2 SVGIG, per germline (reference sequence). Trimming removed 2 bases from V and 5 bases from J, with 16 bases in between. CDR3 length: 15 residues. Written as DNA, the CDR3 is TGTGCCTGGAGTCTACTTGGGGGAACGCATCAGCCCCAGCATTTT. It is translated as CAWSLLGGTHQPQHF. The entire variable domain, with the rest obtained from reference TRBV30 and TRBJ1-5, is as follows: SQTIHQWPATLVQPVGSPLSLECTVEGTSNPNLYWYRQAAGRGLQLLFYSVGIGQISSEVPQNLSASRPQDRQFILSSKKLLLSDSGFYLCAWSLLGGTHQPQHFGDGTRLSIL.

As concerns this clone: Other DNA sequences in this sample translate to the same CDR3. In DNA, the CDR3 is TGCGCCAGCAGCCCGGAAGGGGGTGATCAGCCCCAGCATTTT. The encoded protein is CASSPEGGDQPQHF. The rearrangement links TRBV5-1 to TRBJ1-5; tentatively, D is TRBD1 (6 bases). CDR3 length: 14 residues. Trimming pared 4 bases from V and 5 bases from J, leaving 13 bases between. The germline gives CDR1 SGHRS, CDR2 YFSETQ.

CDR3 region: CSVAVGDRGNNSPLHF. Written as DNA, the CDR3 is TGCAGCGTTGCGGTTGGGGACAGGGGAAATAATTCACCCCTCCACTTT. V and J are TRBV29-1 and TRBJ1-6, with 10 nucleotides matching TRBD1. Germline values: CDR1 SQVTM, CDR2 ANQGSEA. The trim removed 4 bases at V and 5 bases at J, leaving 8 bases unmatched. The CDR3 totals 16 residues. Full variable domain (rest looked up from reference TRBV29-1 and TRBJ1-6): SAVISQKPSRDICQRGTSLTIQCQVDSQVTMMFWYRQQPGQSLTLIATANQGSEATYESGFVIDKFPISRPNLTFSTLTVSNMSPEDSSIYLCSVAVGDRGNNSPLHFGNGTRLTVT.

V gene TRBV9 combines with J gene TRBJ2-1; possible D gene TRBD2, 7 bases. The germline gives CDR1 SGDLS, CDR2 YYNGEE. V lost 1 base, J lost 10 bases, and 15 bases lay in between. CDR3 length: 14 amino acids. Written as DNA, the CDR3 is TGTGCCAGCAGCGTACTTGGGGGGGCAGGAGAGCAGTTCTTC. The encoded protein is CASSVLGGAGEQFF. Full variable domain (rest looked up from reference TRBV9 and TRBJ2-1): DSGVTQTPKHLITATGQRVTLRCSPRSGDLSVYWYQQSLDQGLQFLIQYYNGEERAKGNILERFSAQQFPDLHSELNLSSLELGDSALYFCASSVLGGAGEQFFGPGTRLTVL.

This clone was recorded a few times. This chain joins TRBV29-1 and TRBJ2-1, with 11 bases lining up with TRBD2. CDR1 SQVTM and CDR2 ANQGSEA come from the germline V gene. This CDR3 has 18 amino acids. Trimming cost V 3 bases and J 0 bases; bases outside gene matches: 10. CDR3 residues: CSVEGLADLRSSYNEQFF. The CDR3 region has the DNA TGCAGCGTTGAGGGACTAGCGGACCTGAGGAGCTCCTACAATGAGCAGTTCTTC.

DNA for the CDR3: TGTGCCATCAGGGAAATCGACACTGAAGCTTTCTTT. It codes for CAIREIDTEAFF. The chain links TRBV10-3 to TRBJ1-1; D is unclear. The V end lost 6 bases, the J end lost 3 bases, and 8 bases lay between the germline ends. The CDR3 extends over 12 amino acids. CDR1 and CDR2 (germline): ENHRY, SYGVKD.

The chain has TRBV29-1 and TRBJ2-1, with D hard to call. Germline lookup yields CDR1 SQVTM and CDR2 ANQGSEA. The CDR3 consists of 13 residues. Trimming shortened V by 6 bases and J by 7 bases, and 16 bases separated the two germline ends. CDR3 in amino acids: CSVLGKLVNEQFF. The CDR3 DNA follows: TGCAGCGTCTTAGGAAAGCTCGTGAATGAGCAGTTCTTC.

The chain combines TRBV30 with TRBJ2-3; 8 nucleotides align to TRBD1. CDR1 is GTSNPN and CDR2 is SVGIG in the germline V gene (reference sequence). The trim removed 4 bases at V and 2 bases at J, leaving 11 bases unmatched. CDR3 length: 16 amino acids. In DNA, the CDR3 is TGTGCCTGGACCCCTTTAAGACAGGGGTTCACAGATACGCAGTATTTT. Its protein is CAWTPLRQGFTDTQYF. The complete variable domain, with remaining parts taken from reference TRBV30 and TRBJ2-3, reads SQTIHQWPATLVQPVGSPLSLECTVEGTSNPNLYWYRQAAGRGLQLLFYSVGIGQISSEVPQNLSASRPQDRQFILSSKKLLLSDSGFYLCAWTPLRQGFTDTQYFGPGTRLTVL.

This clone was observed once. This chain links TRBV5-1 with TRBJ2-3, with D possibly matching TRBD2 (6 bases). Germline lookup yields CDR1 SGHRS and CDR2 YFSETQ. The CDR3 covers 15 residues. Between the trimmed V and J ends, which lost 4 bases and 0 bases, there was a span of 12 bases. The CDR3 nucleotides read TGCGCCAGCAGCCCGGGAGCAGGGAGCACAGATACGCAGTATTTT. Residues: CASSPGAGSTDTQYF.

The chain is built from TRBV7-2 and TRBJ1-2; D unclear. Between the trimmed V and J ends, which lost 1 base and 8 bases, there was a span of 5 bases. This CDR3 contains 11 residues. Germline V lookup: CDR1 SGHTA, CDR2 FQGNSA. CDR3 nucleotides: TGTGCCAGCAGCTTAGTCCGAGGCTACACCTTC. Protein sequence: CASSLVRGYTF.

This clone was detected a few times. The rearrangement uses TRBV4-1 and TRBJ1-3; D may be TRBD1 (6 bases). Trimming pared 0 bases from V and 3 bases from J, leaving 9 bases between. The CDR3 has 15 amino acids. CDR1 is MGHRA and CDR2 is YSYEKL in the germline V gene. The CDR3 DNA sequence: TGCGCCAGCAGCCAAGATCGACAGGTTGGAAACACCATATATTTT. It codes for CASSQDRQVGNTIYF.

This clone has a handful of counts. The V call is TRBV12-2, the J call TRBJ2-7; TRBD1 is taken as the D call from the table, unchecked against the DNA. TRBV12-2 is a known pseudogene. This CDR3 contains 12 residues. The CDR3 coding sequence is TGTGCAAGTCGCTTGACAGGGGGCGAGCAGTACTTC. It encodes CASRLTGGEQYF.

The gene calls are TRBV9 and TRBJ1-1; D remains ambiguous. This CDR3 is built from 15 residues. CDR1 is SGDLS, CDR2 YYNGEE, per germline. The V end lost 4 bases, the J end lost 4 bases, and 17 bases lay between the germline ends. The CDR3 DNA reads as TGTGCCAGCAGCCCCCAGACCCAGATCAGCACTGAAGCTTTCTTT. Its translation is CASSPQTQISTEAFF.

This clone was detected only a few times. This chain uses TRBV2 with TRBJ1-2; 9 bases are shared with TRBD1. V trimming: 5 bases; J trimming: 4 bases; junction bases outside the gene matches: 14. The CDR3 totals 17 residues. The germline V gene encodes CDR1 SNHLY and CDR2 FYNNEI. The CDR3 loop reads CASSWAGTGPSSYGYTF. In DNA, the CDR3 is TGTGCCAGCAGTTGGGCCGGGACAGGGCCTTCGTCCTATGGCTACACCTTC.

In its sample, this clone was seen a few times. An end of the junction differs from the germline gene, which may be a read error. This rearrangement joins TRBV5-4 to TRBJ1-1, with TRBD1 matching 11 bases. The CDR3 totals 14 residues. CDR1 is SGHNT, CDR2 YYREEE, per germline (reference sequence). Written as DNA, the CDR3 is TGTGCCAGCAGCTCCAGCCGGGGACAGGGGGGCGGCATTTTT. Protein: CASSSSRGQGGGIF.

V usage is TRBV7-6 and J usage is TRBJ1-2, with unresolved D. Germline V gene sequence: CDR1 SGHVS, CDR2 FNYEAQ. There are 14 residues in the CDR3. The V and J ends lost 1 base and 3 bases respectively, with 9 bases between them. CDR3 region: CASSLGRQDYGYTF. The CDR3 DNA follows: TGTGCCAGCAGCTTAGGGAGACAAGACTATGGCTACACCTTC. The full variable domain, in which reference TRBV7-6 and TRBJ1-2 provide the parts outside the CDR3, is GAGVSQSPRYKVTKRGQDVALRCDPISGHVSLYWYRQALGQGPEFLTYFNYEAQQDKSGLPNDRFSAERPEGSISTLTIQRTEQRDSAMYRCASSLGRQDYGYTFGSGTRLTVV.

The chain joins TRBV11-2 to TRBJ1-2, with D unclear. V lost 5 bases and J lost 2, with 12 bases in between. Germline V gives CDR1 SGHAT, CDR2 FQNNGV. CDR3 length: 14 residues. CDR3 sequence (DNA): TGTGCCAGCAGCCGCGACTCGGCGAACTATGGCTACACCTTC. Its protein product is CASSRDSANYGYTF.